These T cell receptor beta chains were read from a single sample in a study of blood T cell repertoires in COVID-19. Profiling relied on immunoSEQ multiplex PCR, and the TCRdb table lists in-frame clones only, not all of them. The sample lists some 290,000 clones; 89% were seen once. Sequencing input: PBMCs or T cells enriched from blood (not recorded which). Receptors were obtained from a woman aged 30 to 39 who had recovered from COVID-19. CDR3s include the opening cysteine and the closing phenylalanine or tryptophan. Fields, in order: J gene, D gene, V gene, clone size, CDR3 protein, CDR3 DNA. The D gene is left open where the match is weak. Not every row has a clone size; where given, it reads once, few, many or a size class.

TRBJ2-7 | TRBD2 | TRBV28 | . | CASSPGTSGMFSYEQYF | TGTGCCAGCAGTCCGGGGACTAGCGGGATGTTCTCCTACGAGCAGTACTTC
TRBJ1-5 | . | TRBV12-3/TRBV12-4 | . | CASSFTGSQPQHF | TGTGCCAGCAGTTTTACAGGGTCCCAGCCCCAGCATTTT
TRBJ2-7 | . | TRBV13 | . | CASSLFRGAGEQYF | TGTGCCAGCAGCTTATTTCGGGGGGCGGGCGAGCAGTACTTC
TRBJ2-2 | . | TRBV19 | . | CASLREYTGELFF | TGTGCCAGCCTCCGGGAGTACACCGGGGAGCTGTTTTTT
TRBJ2-7 | TRBD1 | TRBV10-3 | . | CAIQGQGNSYEQYF | TGTGCCATACAAGGACAGGGAAATTCCTACGAGCAGTACTTC
TRBJ2-7 | . | TRBV6-5 | . | CASSYSISGVYEQYF | TGTGCCAGCAGTTACTCGATCAGCGGCGTTTACGAGCAGTACTTC
TRBJ2-2 | . | TRBV9 | . | CASSLRQDQHTGELFF | TGTGCCAGCAGCCTTCGACAGGACCAACACACCGGGGAGCTGTTTTTT
TRBJ1-5 | . | TRBV2 | . | CASRPNYSNQPQHF | TGTGCCAGCAGACCGAACTATAGCAATCAGCCCCAGCATTTT
TRBJ1-5 | . | TRBV30 | . | CAWSDVGSLSNQPQHF | TGTGCCTGGAGTGATGTCGGATCACTAAGCAATCAGCCCCAGCATTTT
TRBJ1-3 | TRBD1 | TRBV28 | . | CASSYTQGEGGNTIYF | TGTGCCAGCAGTTACACACAGGGGGAGGGTGGAAACACCATATATTTT
TRBJ1-1 | . | TRBV19 | . | CASSIFTRENTEAFF | TGTGCCAGTAGTATATTTACGAGGGAGAACACTGAAGCTTTCTTT
TRBJ2-7 | . | TRBV9 | . | CASSVSPGQVVEQYF | TGTGCCAGCAGCGTATCCCCTGGCCAGGTTGTCGAGCAGTACTTC
TRBJ2-7 | TRBD2 | TRBV5-6 | . | CASSLKGRALSYEQYF | TGTGCCAGCAGCTTGAAGGGGAGGGCTCTCTCCTACGAGCAGTACTTC
TRBJ2-7 | TRBD1 | TRBV4-3 | . | CASSQVLGRDRVSEQYF | TGCGCCAGCAGCCAAGTTTTAGGTCGGGACAGGGTGTCCGAGCAGTACTTC
TRBJ1-3 | . | TRBV7-2 | . | CASSSQTGGRRGNTIYF | TGTGCCAGCAGCTCACAGACCGGGGGGAGAAGAGGAAACACCATATATTTT
TRBJ2-1 | . | TRBV11-2 | . | CASSLQVGEYNEQFF | TGTGCCAGCAGCTTACAGGTGGGCGAATACAATGAGCAGTTCTTC
TRBJ1-1 | TRBD1 | TRBV4-1 | . | CASSQPGQGAFF | TGCGCCAGCAGCCAACCGGGACAGGGAGCTTTCTTT
TRBJ2-1 | TRBD1 | TRBV28 | . | CASKPTGGDEQFF | TGTGCCAGCAAACCGACAGGGGGCGATGAGCAGTTCTTC
TRBJ1-1 | TRBD1 | TRBV30 | . | CAWNFDRAAFF | TGTGCCTGGAATTTCGACAGGGCTGCTTTCTTT
TRBJ1-2 | . | TRBV28 | . | CASSPPQGWAYGYTF | TGTGCCAGCAGCCCCCCACAGGGATGGGCCTATGGCTACACCTTC
TRBJ2-7 | TRBD1 | TRBV27 | . | CASKLGTGGIYEQYF | TGTGCCAGCAAACTCGGGACAGGGGGCATATACGAGCAGTACTTC
TRBJ2-2 | . | TRBV11-3 | . | CASQLYMGGITGELFF | TGTGCCAGCCAACTGTACATGGGCGGGATCACCGGGGAGCTGTTTTTT
TRBJ2-2 | . | TRBV3-1/TRBV3-2 | . | CASSPLAQGNTGELFF | TGTGCCAGCAGCCCGCTCGCACAGGGGAACACCGGGGAGCTGTTTTTT
TRBJ1-1 | TRBD1 | TRBV4-3 | . | CASSHLGQADTEAFF | TGCGCCAGCAGCCACTTGGGACAGGCGGACACTGAAGCTTTCTTT
TRBJ1-1 | . | TRBV6-1 | . | CASSEVEGRAEAFF | TGTGCCAGCAGTGAAGTAGAGGGTAGGGCTGAAGCTTTCTTT
TRBJ2-1 | . | TRBV24-1 | . | CATNSGSSYNEQFF | TGTGCCACCAATAGCGGTAGCTCCTACAATGAGCAGTTCTTC
TRBJ1-1 | TRBD1 | TRBV7-9 | . | CASRDTGTGVKAAEAFF | TGTGCCAGCAGGGACACCGGGACAGGGGTCAAAGCGGCTGAAGCTTTCTTT
TRBJ1-3 | . | TRBV4-1 | . | CASSQEGQSGNTIYF | TGCGCCAGCAGCCAAGAAGGACAGTCTGGAAACACCATATATTTT
TRBJ1-1 | . | TRBV4-3 | . | CASSQDGTVFSEAFF | TGCGCCAGCAGCCAAGACGGAACAGTTTTTTCCGAAGCTTTCTTT
TRBJ2-2 | . | TRBV13 | . | CASSFVPTNTGELFF | TGTGCCAGCAGCTTCGTCCCTACGAACACCGGGGAGCTGTTTTTT
TRBJ1-1 | . | TRBV5-4 | . | CASSLVLPTGKAEAFF | TGTGCCAGCAGCTTGGTTCTTCCGACAGGAAAGGCTGAAGCTTTCTTT
TRBJ2-2 | . | TRBV10-3 | few | CAINRDNTGELFF | TGTGCCATCAACAGGGATAACACCGGGGAGCTGTTTTTT
TRBJ1-1 | TRBD1 | TRBV7-9 | . | CASSSQGGQGRDRSTEAFF | TGTGCCAGCAGCTCCCAGGGGGGACAGGGTCGGGATAGGTCGACTGAAGCTTTCTTT
TRBJ2-3 | TRBD2 | TRBV19 | . | CASSIDWRPLAGAASDTQYF | TGTGCCAGTAGTATAGATTGGCGGCCCTTAGCGGGAGCGGCTTCAGATACGCAGTATTTT
TRBJ2-7 | . | TRBV4-1 | . | CASSPGFLRSNEQYF | TGCGCCAGCAGCCCCGGGTTCCTGAGGAGCAACGAGCAGTACTTC
TRBJ2-2 | . | TRBV5-1 | . | CASSGTNTGELFF | TGCGCCAGCAGCGGCACGAACACCGGGGAGCTGTTTTTT
TRBJ2-3 | TRBD2 | TRBV9 | . | CASSPHSGRFTDTQYF | TGTGCCAGCAGCCCCCATAGCGGGAGGTTCACAGATACGCAGTATTTT
TRBJ1-5 | TRBD1 | TRBV6-5 | once | CASSQQGNGNQPQHF | TGTGCCAGCAGTCAACAGGGGAACGGTAATCAGCCCCAGCATTTT
TRBJ1-6 | . | TRBV30 | . | CAWKGAGDSPLHF | TGTGCCTGGAAAGGGGCAGGGGATTCACCCCTCCACTTT
TRBJ1-3 | . | TRBV5-1 | . | CASSSPDSSGNTIYF | TGCGCCAGCAGCTCGCCCGACAGCTCTGGAAACACCATATATTTT
TRBJ1-2 | TRBD1 | TRBV11-3 | . | CASSLDCRQGVYHGYTF | TGTGCCAGCAGCTTAGATTGTCGACAGGGGGTTTATCATGGCTACACCTTC
TRBJ2-3 | TRBD2 | TRBV11-1 | . | CASSLALAGVQYF | TGTGCCAGCAGCTTAGCGCTTGCGGGGGTACAGTATTTT
TRBJ2-7 | . | TRBV18 | . | CASSPPSDSSYEQYF | TGTGCCAGCTCACCACCATCTGACAGCTCCTACGAGCAGTACTTC
TRBJ1-3 | TRBD1 | TRBV7-2 | . | CASSLTGDSGNTIYF | TGTGCCAGCAGCCTAACAGGGGATTCTGGAAACACCATATATTTT
TRBJ2-3 | TRBD1 | TRBV30 | . | CAWSPTGQTTDTQYF | TGTGCCTGGAGTCCGACGGGACAGACGACAGATACGCAGTATTTT
TRBJ1-2 | TRBD1 | TRBV28 | . | CASSSGTGDAYGYTF | TGTGCCAGCAGCTCCGGGACAGGAGATGCTTATGGCTACACCTTC
TRBJ2-1 | . | TRBV7-2 | . | CASSPQIISPGEQFF | TGTGCCAGCAGCCCCCAGATCATCTCGCCGGGTGAGCAGTTCTTC
TRBJ2-1 | TRBD2 | TRBV6-5 | . | CASSLLAASYNEQFF | TGTGCCAGCAGCCTACTAGCGGCCTCCTACAATGAGCAGTTCTTC
TRBJ2-2 | . | TRBV18 | . | CASSPPSLAIGELFF | TGTGCCAGCTCACCACCATCCCTAGCGATCGGGGAGCTGTTTTTT
TRBJ2-7 | . | TRBV12-3/TRBV12-4 | . | CASSYLPYEQYF | TGTGCCAGCAGCTACCTTCCCTACGAGCAGTACTTC
TRBJ2-7 | . | TRBV7-8 | . | CAIQSPGGDEQYF | TGTGCCATCCAGTCCCCCGGCGGAGACGAGCAGTACTTC
TRBJ2-7 | . | TRBV5-1 | . | CASRPGQGLSYEQYF | TGCGCCAGCAGGCCCGGTCAAGGACTCTCCTACGAGCAGTACTTC
TRBJ2-5 | . | TRBV9 | once | CASKGEGDLETQYF | TGTGCCAGCAAGGGGGAGGGGGATTTAGAGACCCAGTACTTC
TRBJ1-1 | . | TRBV5-8 | few | CASSKQPDTNTEAFF | TGTGCCAGCAGCAAACAACCGGACACGAACACTGAAGCTTTCTTT
TRBJ1-6 | . | TRBV27 | . | CASSLQGRNSPLHF | TGTGCCAGCAGTTTACAGGGTCGGAATTCACCCCTCCACTTT
TRBJ2-1 | TRBD2 | TRBV7-9 | once | CASSLVWLAANEQFF | TGTGCCAGCAGCTTAGTGTGGCTAGCGGCCAATGAGCAGTTCTTC
TRBJ2-1 | TRBD2 | TRBV4-3 | . | CASSQVSGRWNEQFF | TGCGCCAGCAGCCAAGTTAGCGGGAGATGGAATGAGCAGTTCTTC